A selection of T cell receptor beta chains follows, all from one sample in a study of blood T cell repertoires in COVID-19. Profiling relied on immunoSEQ multiplex PCR, and the TCRdb table lists in-frame clones only, not all of them. The sample includes hundreds of thousands of clones, 65% to 85% of them seen just once. The sequencing sample was made of peripheral blood. The receptors here all came from a man older than 75 with acute or convalescent COVID-19. CDR3s include the opening cysteine and the closing phenylalanine or tryptophan. The D gene is left open where the match is weak. Size tells how often a clone was seen (once, few, many) or the class of an expanded clone, and some rows leave it out.

clone_size	v_call	d_call	j_call	cdr3_aa	cdr3_nt
once	TRBV6-1	.	TRBJ1-3	CASSEEGVAKGNTIYF	TGTGCCAGCAGTGAAGAGGGGGTCGCTAAAGGAAACACCATATATTTT
.	TRBV7-9	.	TRBJ1-1	CASSLFRTPGFVEAFF	TGTGCCAGCAGCTTATTTCGGACACCCGGCTTCGTTGAAGCTTTCTTT
many	TRBV2	TRBD2	TRBJ2-5	CASSNGASGGTETQYF	TGTGCCAGCAGTAACGGGGCTAGCGGGGGGACCGAGACCCAGTACTTC
.	TRBV27	.	TRBJ1-5	CASRRVTSNQPQHF	TGTGCCAGCAGACGAGTTACTAGCAATCAGCCCCAGCATTTT
.	TRBV5-1	TRBD1	TRBJ1-2	CASRRGQGVDYGYTF	TGCGCCAGCAGACGTGGACAGGGAGTAGACTATGGCTACACCTTC
.	TRBV10-2	TRBD1	TRBJ2-7	CASSESPGGGYEQYF	TGCGCCAGCAGTGAGAGCCCAGGGGGCGGGTACGAGCAGTACTTC
.	TRBV28	TRBD2	TRBJ2-1	CASITISGGQKGEQFF	TGTGCCAGCATTACCATTAGCGGGGGTCAGAAAGGTGAGCAGTTCTTC
.	TRBV2	.	TRBJ1-4	CASRTELYQKLFF	TGTGCCAGCCGGACAGAATTGTATCAAAAACTGTTTTTT
.	TRBV5-5	.	TRBJ1-3	CASSFDGQVHGNTIYF	TGTGCCAGCAGCTTCGACGGCCAGGTACATGGAAACACCATATATTTT
.	TRBV28	.	TRBJ1-2	CASSVGGTLRGYTF	TGTGCCAGCAGTGTTGGGGGGACTCTGAGAGGCTACACCTTC
.	TRBV4-1	TRBD2	TRBJ2-3	CASSQDSLTSGRQYF	TGCGCCAGCAGCCAAGATTCCCTCACTAGCGGGCGGCAGTATTTT
.	TRBV6-1	TRBD1	TRBJ1-5	CASSAQGNARNQPQHF	TGTGCCAGCAGTGCACAGGGGAATGCGCGCAATCAGCCCCAGCATTTT
.	TRBV7-6	.	TRBJ1-3	CASSLLAAGSVNTIYF	TGTGCCAGCAGCTTATTAGCGGCGGGCAGTGTAAACACCATATATTTT
.	TRBV7-8	.	TRBJ2-7	CASSLGSWSEAYEQYF	TGTGCCAGCAGCTTAGGGTCGTGGAGCGAAGCCTACGAGCAGTACTTC
.	TRBV3-1/TRBV3-2	.	TRBJ1-4	CASSQVSGEKLFF	TGTGCCAGCAGCCAAGTTTCCGGTGAAAAACTGTTTTTT
.	TRBV30	TRBD2	TRBJ2-7	CACSYSGGYEQYF	TGTGCCTGTTCCTACAGCGGGGGCTACGAGCAGTACTTC
.	TRBV7-9	.	TRBJ1-2	CASSRDIYGYTF	TGTGCCAGCAGCCGGGACATCTATGGCTACACCTTC
.	TRBV2	.	TRBJ1-2	CANSGTRLREYNYGYTF	TGTGCCAACTCCGGGACTCGTTTAAGAGAATATAACTATGGCTACACCTTC
.	TRBV5-6	TRBD2	TRBJ2-3	CASSLTSGGTDTQYF	TGTGCCAGCAGCTTAACTAGCGGGGGCACAGATACGCAGTATTTT
.	TRBV9	TRBD2	TRBJ2-1	CASSKLAGTSYNEQFF	TGTGCCAGCAGCAAATTAGCGGGAACCTCCTACAATGAGCAGTTCTTC
.	TRBV5-1	.	TRBJ1-3	CASSLNGGSGNTIYF	TGCGCCAGCAGCTTGAACGGGGGCTCTGGAAACACCATATATTTT
few	TRBV5-1	TRBD1	TRBJ1-2	CASSLGGASRSVGYGYTF	TGCGCCAGCAGCCTAGGGGGCGCATCCAGATCTGTGGGCTATGGCTACACCTTC
few	TRBV5-1	TRBD2	TRBJ2-2	CASSLAGANTGELFF	TGCGCCAGCAGCTTAGCGGGGGCGAACACCGGGGAGCTGTTTTTT
.	TRBV6-6	TRBD2	TRBJ2-5	CASRRLAGEVETQYF	TGTGCCAGCAGACGACTAGCGGGGGAGGTAGAGACCCAGTACTTC
.	TRBV6-2/TRBV6-3	TRBD1	TRBJ2-7	CASSYSTGQVSYEQYF	TGTGCCAGCAGTTACTCGACCGGACAGGTCTCCTACGAGCAGTACTTC
.	TRBV27	.	TRBJ1-2	CASSLSWGGNYGYTF	TGTGCCAGCAGTTTAAGTTGGGGAGGGAACTATGGCTACACCTTC
.	TRBV30	.	TRBJ2-7	CAWSVNRDYEQYF	TGTGCCTGGAGTGTAAACAGGGACTACGAGCAGTACTTC
.	TRBV6-5	TRBD2	TRBJ2-1	CAGRRLAEGEQFF	TGTGCCGGAAGGAGACTAGCGGAGGGCGAGCAGTTCTTC
few	TRBV5-4	.	TRBJ2-5	CASSLGTARGLRETQYF	TGTGCCAGCAGCTTGGGGACCGCCCGAGGGCTGCGAGAGACCCAGTACTTC
.	TRBV3-1/TRBV3-2	TRBD2	TRBJ2-5	CASSQIGLAGEETQYF	TGTGCCAGCAGCCAGATTGGACTAGCGGGAGAAGAGACCCAGTACTTC
.	TRBV28	.	TRBJ2-6	CASSSRGISGANVLTF	TGTGCCAGCAGTTCGAGAGGGATCTCTGGGGCCAACGTCCTGACTTTC
.	TRBV6-5	TRBD1	TRBJ1-6	CASRGQGVPTSPLHF	TGTGCCAGCAGGGGACAGGGGGTTCCCACTTCACCCCTCCACTTT
.	TRBV7-6	.	TRBJ1-3	CASSLALSGAGGNTIYF	TGTGCCAGCAGCTTAGCGCTTTCAGGGGCAGGCGGAAACACCATATATTTT
.	TRBV4-1	.	TRBJ1-2	CASSQGRGYGYTF	TGCGCCAGCAGCCAAGGGAGAGGCTATGGCTACACCTTC
.	TRBV5-4	TRBD1	TRBJ1-2	CASRKGEQGNGYTF	TGTGCCAGCAGGAAGGGGGAACAGGGGAATGGCTACACCTTC
once	TRBV5-1	TRBD2	TRBJ2-2	CASSSGLAGGGGELFF	TGCGCCAGCAGCTCCGGACTAGCGGGAGGAGGCGGGGAGCTGTTTTTT
.	TRBV23-1	.	TRBJ1-1	CASSRTSRESTEAFF	TGCGCCAGCAGCCGTACCTCCAGGGAAAGCACTGAAGCTTTCTTT
.	TRBV10-1	TRBD1	TRBJ1-2	CASSDRGQEESDSDYGYTF	TGCGCCAGCAGTGATAGGGGACAGGAAGAGTCCGACAGCGACTATGGCTACACCTTC
.	TRBV18	.	TRBJ1-4	CASSPSSLLGEKLFF	TGTGCCAGCTCACCTTCTAGCCTACTGGGTGAAAAACTGTTTTTT
.	TRBV15	.	TRBJ2-5	CATSRDRQARGETQYF	TGTGCCACCAGCAGAGATCGGCAGGCTAGGGGGGAGACCCAGTACTTC
.	TRBV6-5	.	TRBJ1-2	CASGESPGGYTF	TGTGCCAGCGGGGAGTCACCTGGTGGCTACACCTTC